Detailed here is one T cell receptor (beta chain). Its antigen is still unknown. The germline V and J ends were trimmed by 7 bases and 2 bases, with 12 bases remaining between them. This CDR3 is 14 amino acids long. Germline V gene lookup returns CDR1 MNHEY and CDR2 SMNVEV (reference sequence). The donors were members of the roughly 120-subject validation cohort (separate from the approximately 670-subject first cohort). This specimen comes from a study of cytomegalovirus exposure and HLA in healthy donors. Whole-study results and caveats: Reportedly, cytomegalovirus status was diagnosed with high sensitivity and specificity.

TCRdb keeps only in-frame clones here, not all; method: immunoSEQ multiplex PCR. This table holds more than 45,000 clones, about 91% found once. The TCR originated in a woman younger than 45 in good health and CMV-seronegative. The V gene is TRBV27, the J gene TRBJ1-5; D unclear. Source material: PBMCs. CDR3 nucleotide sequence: TGTGCCAGCAAAAGGGCGGGTGGCAATCAGCCCCAGCATTTT. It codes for CASKRAGGNQPQHF.